This T cell receptor beta chain was documented in a study of post-analysis software for immune sequencing data. Whole-study context: Relapsing-remitting, secondary progressive and progressive-relapsing forms of multiple sclerosis all featured among disease courses.

TCR beta cDNA libraries included unique molecular identifiers. About 500,000 cDNA molecules came from roughly 1 to 10 million T cells. A single record per CDR3 protein comes from TCRdb applying MiXCR to the PCR reads. The table lists some 890,000 distinct CDR3 sequences, around 53% of them singletons. This CDR3 comprises 13 residues. Looked up from germline, CDR1 is SQVTM and CDR2 is ANQGSEA. V shed 6 bases and J 7 bases; nucleotides not matched to a gene: 9. This clonotype was counted between two and nine times. Its antigen is undetermined. Study-wide points: F measure clustering grouped samples strongly by preparation batch. Relative to controls, patients with multiple sclerosis showed significantly lower normalized Chao1 diversity. Comparison of patients with controls showed 5 or 6 TRBV segments more frequent in patients, TRBV5-6, TRBV5-1 and TRBV20-1 among them.

Sequencing was done on a sample of blood. V is TRBV29-1 and J is TRBJ2-1, with 7 bases that match TRBD1. This receptor was taken from a girl aged 10 to 17 with multiple sclerosis. CDR3 residues: CSVRDRVLNEQFF. CDR3 nucleotide sequence: TGCAGCGTCCGAGACAGGGTCCTTAATGAGCAGTTCTTC.